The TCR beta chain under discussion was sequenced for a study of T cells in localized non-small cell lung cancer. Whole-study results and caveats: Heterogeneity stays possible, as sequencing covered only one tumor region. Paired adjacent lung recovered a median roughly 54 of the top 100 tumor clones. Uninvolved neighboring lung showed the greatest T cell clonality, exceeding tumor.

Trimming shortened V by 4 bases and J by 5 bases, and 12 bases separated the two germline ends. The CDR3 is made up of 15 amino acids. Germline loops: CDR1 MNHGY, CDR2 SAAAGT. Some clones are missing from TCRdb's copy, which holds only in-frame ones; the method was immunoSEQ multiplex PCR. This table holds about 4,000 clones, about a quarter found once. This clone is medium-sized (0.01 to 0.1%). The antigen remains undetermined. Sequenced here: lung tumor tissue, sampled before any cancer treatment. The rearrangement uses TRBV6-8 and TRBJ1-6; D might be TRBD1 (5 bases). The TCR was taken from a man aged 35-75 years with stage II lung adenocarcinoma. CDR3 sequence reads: CASSSLDRNNSPLHF. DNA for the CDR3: TGTGCCAGCAGTTCATTAGACAGAAATAATTCACCCCTCCACTTT.